Listed below are T cell receptor beta chains from one sample, sequenced in a study of shared clonotypes between healthy human individuals. Produced via immunoSEQ multiplex PCR; TCRdb's table is partial and in-frame only. The data hold 450,000 or so clones, with around 77% observed a single time. Sequenced material: PBMCs. The receptor source for this set is a woman aged 40 to 50 in good health. Some clones in this sample may be carry-over from other donors' samples. Each CDR3 is given with its conserved first and last residue. The order of the fields is J gene, V gene, D gene, clone size, CDR3 protein, CDR3 DNA. A D gene is named only where the DNA matches it firmly. The listing skips clone size in some rows; elsewhere it reads once, few, many or a size class.

J: TRBJ2-3; V: TRBV7-6; D: NA; size: NA; CDR3: CASSLDPDTQYF; DNA: TGTGCCAGCAGCTTAGATCCAGATACGCAGTATTTT
J: TRBJ1-1; V: TRBV29-1; D: TRBD1; size: NA; CDR3: CSVEDLGQGGTEAFF; DNA: TGCAGCGTTGAAGATCTGGGACAGGGAGGAACTGAAGCTTTCTTT
J: TRBJ2-1; V: TRBV7-8; D: TRBD2; size: NA; CDR3: CASSPGLAGPTSYNEQFF; DNA: TGTGCCAGCAGCCCAGGACTAGCGGGCCCTACCTCCTACAATGAGCAGTTCTTC
J: TRBJ1-5; V: TRBV18; D: NA; size: NA; CDR3: CASSPSGNQPQHF; DNA: TGTGCCAGCTCCCCCTCAGGCAATCAGCCCCAGCATTTT
J: TRBJ2-1; V: TRBV4-1; D: NA; size: NA; CDR3: CASSQDLRNEQFF; DNA: TGCGCCAGCAGCCAAGACTTGAGGAATGAGCAGTTCTTC
J: TRBJ2-5; V: TRBV10-3; D: NA; size: NA; CDR3: CAISDPRLAETQYF; DNA: TGTGCCATCAGTGACCCCCGACTGGCGGAGACCCAGTACTTC
J: TRBJ1-1; V: TRBV18; D: NA; size: NA; CDR3: CASSPGPYVVSEAFF; DNA: TGTGCCAGCTCACCTGGGCCGTACGTAGTATCTGAAGCTTTCTTT
J: TRBJ2-1; V: TRBV6-4; D: NA; size: NA; CDR3: CASSDGRDMNEQFF; DNA: TGTGCCAGCAGTGACGGTAGGGATATGAATGAGCAGTTCTTC
J: TRBJ2-7; V: TRBV5-4; D: TRBD1; size: NA; CDR3: CASSPGQGAQYEQYF; DNA: TGTGCCAGCAGTCCTGGACAGGGGGCGCAGTACGAGCAGTACTTC
J: TRBJ2-7; V: TRBV4-1; D: TRBD2; size: NA; CDR3: CASSDGTSGPYEQYF; DNA: TGCGCCAGCAGCGATGGGACTAGCGGGCCCTACGAGCAGTACTTC
J: TRBJ2-5; V: TRBV5-1; D: NA; size: NA; CDR3: CASSYAGQETQYF; DNA: TGCGCCAGCAGCTATGCGGGGCAAGAGACCCAGTACTTC
J: TRBJ1-1; V: TRBV19; D: NA; size: NA; CDR3: CASSHNFPGAAAFF; DNA: TGTGCCAGTAGCCACAACTTTCCAGGGGCCGCGGCTTTCTTT
J: TRBJ2-7; V: TRBV2; D: TRBD1; size: NA; CDR3: CASSEWDRGTYEQYF; DNA: TGTGCCAGCAGTGAGTGGGACAGGGGTACCTACGAGCAGTACTTC
J: TRBJ2-7; V: TRBV7-9; D: NA; size: NA; CDR3: CAIVRGSGILYEQYF; DNA: TGTGCCATAGTACGAGGCTCAGGGATTTTGTACGAGCAGTACTTC
J: TRBJ2-1; V: TRBV7-8; D: NA; size: once; CDR3: CASSLDRSAYNEQFF; DNA: TGTGCCAGCAGCTTAGATCGTAGCGCATACAATGAGCAGTTCTTC
J: TRBJ1-4; V: TRBV5-1; D: NA; size: once; CDR3: CASAEQGQFEKLFF; DNA: TGCGCCAGCGCCGAACAGGGACAATTTGAAAAACTGTTTTTT
J: TRBJ1-1; V: TRBV6-6; D: NA; size: NA; CDR3: CASTAFRLVNTEAFF; DNA: TGTGCCAGCACCGCCTTTAGGTTGGTGAACACTGAAGCTTTCTTT
J: TRBJ2-5; V: TRBV10-3; D: TRBD2; size: few; CDR3: CASGSGTPLEGETQYF; DNA: TGTGCCAGCGGGAGCGGGACCCCCCTAGAGGGAGAGACCCAGTACTTC
J: TRBJ1-2; V: TRBV30; D: NA; size: NA; CDR3: CAWSASVGGYTF; DNA: TGTGCCTGGAGCGCATCGGTCGGTGGCTACACCTTC
J: TRBJ2-7; V: TRBV19; D: TRBD1; size: NA; CDR3: CASSPRTGGYEQYF; DNA: TGTGCCAGTAGTCCCCGGACAGGGGGCTACGAGCAGTACTTC
J: TRBJ1-1; V: TRBV9; D: NA; size: many; CDR3: CASSVDQGNTEAFF; DNA: TGTGCCAGCAGCGTAGACCAGGGGAACACTGAAGCTTTCTTT
J: TRBJ2-1; V: TRBV9; D: NA; size: many; CDR3: CASSVAQNNEQFF; DNA: TGTGCCAGCAGCGTAGCACAGAACAATGAGCAGTTCTTC
J: TRBJ2-7; V: TRBV19; D: NA; size: once; CDR3: CASSTFGSGEQYF; DNA: TGTGCCAGTAGTACATTCGGGAGCGGCGAGCAGTACTTC
J: TRBJ2-5; V: TRBV7-9; D: TRBD1; size: NA; CDR3: CASSRQGSKETQYF; DNA: TGTGCCAGCAGCAGACAGGGTTCAAAAGAGACCCAGTACTTC
J: TRBJ2-1; V: TRBV28; D: TRBD2; size: NA; CDR3: CASSPLGLAGGPNEQFF; DNA: TGTGCCAGCAGTCCCCTGGGACTAGCGGGAGGGCCGAATGAGCAGTTCTTC
J: TRBJ2-1; V: TRBV7-9; D: NA; size: NA; CDR3: CASSGRSYNEQFF; DNA: TGTGCCAGCAGCGGTCGGAGTTACAATGAGCAGTTCTTC
J: TRBJ2-3; V: TRBV4-2; D: TRBD2; size: once; CDR3: CASSQDRGPLTSGSGADTQYF; DNA: TGTGCCAGCAGCCAAGATAGGGGCCCCCTGACTAGCGGGAGTGGGGCAGATACGCAGTATTTT
J: TRBJ2-1; V: TRBV6-5; D: TRBD2; size: NA; CDR3: CASSYGLAANEQFF; DNA: TGTGCCAGCAGTTACGGACTAGCGGCTAATGAGCAGTTCTTC
J: TRBJ2-7; V: TRBV27; D: NA; size: once; CDR3: CASSLLPGMGSYEQYF; DNA: TGTGCCAGCAGTTTATTGCCAGGGATGGGCTCCTACGAGCAGTACTTC
J: TRBJ1-1; V: TRBV28; D: NA; size: NA; CDR3: CASSLLGDRNEAFF; DNA: TGTGCCAGCAGTTTATTGGGAGACAGGAATGAAGCTTTCTTT
J: TRBJ2-3; V: TRBV19; D: TRBD2; size: once; CDR3: CASNRLAGAVDTQYF; DNA: TGTGCCAGTAATCGGCTAGCGGGAGCGGTGGATACGCAGTATTTT
J: TRBJ2-7; V: TRBV7-3; D: NA; size: NA; CDR3: CASSLIPDKIGEQYF; DNA: TGTGCCAGCAGTTTAATACCGGACAAAATCGGTGAGCAGTACTTC
J: TRBJ1-2; V: TRBV6-1; D: NA; size: NA; CDR3: CASSEAGGVGYGYTF; DNA: TGTGCCAGCAGTGAAGCCGGGGGAGTAGGCTATGGCTACACCTTC
J: TRBJ2-1; V: TRBV5-1; D: NA; size: NA; CDR3: CASSLVVLSLVAINEQFF; DNA: TGCGCCAGCAGCTTGGTAGTACTTTCCCTAGTAGCGATCAATGAGCAGTTCTTC
J: TRBJ1-1; V: TRBV29-1; D: TRBD1; size: NA; CDR3: CSVGTGGDTEAFF; DNA: TGCAGCGTTGGGACAGGGGGTGACACTGAAGCTTTCTTT
J: TRBJ2-3; V: TRBV28; D: NA; size: NA; CDR3: CASSLSADTQYF; DNA: TGTGCCAGCAGTTTAAGTGCAGATACGCAGTATTTT
J: TRBJ2-7; V: TRBV2; D: NA; size: NA; CDR3: CATGQGGGYEQYF; DNA: TGTGCCACGGGGCAGGGTGGAGGTTACGAGCAGTACTTC
J: TRBJ1-5; V: TRBV23-1; D: NA; size: NA; CDR3: CASSQSSGVDQPQHF; DNA: TGCGCCAGCAGTCAATCTTCTGGGGTGGATCAGCCCCAGCATTTT
J: TRBJ1-2; V: TRBV7-6; D: NA; size: NA; CDR3: CASSAEPGSDYGHTF; DNA: TGTGCCAGCAGCGCAGAGCCAGGGTCTGACTATGGCCACACCTTC
J: TRBJ2-3; V: TRBV5-4; D: TRBD2; size: NA; CDR3: CASSFGGGLAGVTDTQYF; DNA: TGTGCCAGCAGCTTTGGAGGGGGACTAGCGGGAGTGACAGATACGCAGTATTTT
J: TRBJ2-7; V: TRBV27; D: NA; size: NA; CDR3: CASSYSPGTGYEQYF; DNA: TGTGCCAGCAGTTACAGTCCCGGGACTGGCTACGAGCAGTACTTC
J: TRBJ2-1; V: TRBV28; D: TRBD2; size: NA; CDR3: CASRRTSGRAQGEQFF; DNA: TGTGCCAGCAGACGAACTAGCGGGAGGGCCCAAGGTGAGCAGTTCTTC
J: TRBJ1-3; V: TRBV10-3; D: NA; size: NA; CDR3: CAISEVSGNTIYF; DNA: TGTGCCATCAGTGAGGTCTCTGGAAACACCATATATTTT
J: TRBJ2-6; V: TRBV2; D: NA; size: NA; CDR3: CASSDQGRGANVLTF; DNA: TGTGCCAGCAGTGATCAGGGAAGGGGGGCCAACGTCCTGACTTTC
J: TRBJ2-2; V: TRBV5-1; D: TRBD2; size: NA; CDR3: CASSLVPGGGTTGELFF; DNA: TGCGCCAGCAGCTTGGTTCCGGGAGGAGGGACGACCGGGGAGCTGTTTTTT
J: TRBJ2-7; V: TRBV5-1; D: NA; size: NA; CDR3: CASSLGAGTEQYF; DNA: TGCGCCAGCAGCTTGGGGGCGGGAACCGAGCAGTACTTC
J: TRBJ2-3; V: TRBV15; D: NA; size: NA; CDR3: CATSRGLDSTDTQYF; DNA: TGTGCCACCAGCAGAGGACTCGACAGCACAGATACGCAGTATTTT
J: TRBJ2-1; V: TRBV15; D: TRBD2; size: NA; CDR3: CATSRGAGVAGHNEQFF; DNA: TGTGCCACCAGCAGAGGGGCAGGGGTAGCGGGACACAATGAGCAGTTCTTC
J: TRBJ2-3; V: TRBV4-1; D: NA; size: NA; CDR3: CASSQVGTATQYF; DNA: TGCGCCAGCAGCCAAGTCGGGACGGCTACGCAGTATTTT
J: TRBJ1-4; V: TRBV7-6; D: NA; size: NA; CDR3: CASSHAADSMIF; DNA: TGTGCCAGCAGCCACGCCGCGGACAGTATGATTTTT
J: TRBJ1-2; V: TRBV20-1; D: NA; size: NA; CDR3: CSARVSQGYTF; DNA: TGCAGTGCTAGAGTCAGTCAAGGCTACACCTTC
J: TRBJ2-1; V: TRBV4-1; D: TRBD2; size: NA; CDR3: CASSQEGGGLAGSSYNEQFF; DNA: TGCGCCAGCAGCCAAGAAGGGGGCGGACTAGCGGGGAGCTCCTACAATGAGCAGTTCTTC
J: TRBJ2-1; V: TRBV5-1; D: TRBD2; size: NA; CDR3: CASSSWTSGNNEQFF; DNA: TGCGCCAGCAGCTCCTGGACTAGCGGGAACAATGAGCAGTTCTTC
J: TRBJ1-3; V: TRBV27; D: NA; size: many; CDR3: CASRGNSGNTIYF; DNA: TGTGCCAGCAGGGGGAACTCTGGAAACACCATATATTTT
J: TRBJ1-1; V: TRBV29-1; D: NA; size: NA; CDR3: CSVAPQGSTGAFF; DNA: TGCAGCGTTGCCCCACAGGGCAGCACTGGAGCTTTCTTT
J: TRBJ2-6; V: TRBV29-1; D: NA; size: NA; CDR3: CSVVGGSGANVLTF; DNA: TGCAGCGTCGTAGGGGGCTCTGGGGCCAACGTCCTGACTTTC
J: TRBJ2-7; V: TRBV29-1; D: NA; size: NA; CDR3: CSVVEQGRIYEQYF; DNA: TGCAGCGTTGTAGAACAGGGCAGGATCTACGAGCAGTACTTC
J: TRBJ1-4; V: TRBV30; D: NA; size: once; CDR3: CAWRRPPSEKLFF; DNA: TGTGCCTGGAGGAGGCCCCCGTCGGAAAAACTGTTTTTT
J: TRBJ2-1; V: TRBV7-3; D: TRBD2; size: NA; CDR3: CASSSTGGQYNEQFF; DNA: TGTGCCAGCAGCTCGACGGGAGGTCAATACAATGAGCAGTTCTTC
J: TRBJ1-3; V: TRBV5-8; D: NA; size: NA; CDR3: CASSRDIGSGNTIYF; DNA: TGTGCCAGCAGCCGGGACATAGGCTCTGGAAACACCATATATTTT